Reported below is one TCR beta chain. What this receptor recognizes is not known. Per-base qualities were not stored, and no clone one base away is much larger. The sample comes from a study of shared clonotypes between healthy human individuals (dated by TCRdb to 2018 to 2020). Regarding the complete study: Two women and a few men aged 18 to 49 years were included in the cohort. For each donor, CD4 naive and CD4 memory were each run on three plates, CD8 naive on two plates, and CD8 memory on one plate. To increase sequencing depth and limit assay-specific biases, different laboratories used diverse techniques to prepare libraries and sequence TCR repertoires. Between about 0.9 and 9 billion PBMCs per donor were obtained by leukapheresis. Blood TCR repertoires of roughly five healthy adults were deeply sequenced to estimate repertoire size and the extent of clonotype sharing between individuals.

The paper's findings and limits, for the study overall: Pairwise subsampling led to the expectation that sequencing depth would affect the degree of clonotype sharing among donors. Because the study included only a small number of donors, the genetic and exposure-history diversity represented was limited. Naive subsets generally had larger estimated clonotype richness than memory subsets. Higher generation probabilities were observed for clonotypes shared by all four sorted-subset donors than for non-shared clonotypes. Across a handful of donors, about 4.5% of naive CD4, around 3.5% of naive CD8, around 2.1% of memory CD4, and approximately 0.4% of memory CD8 clonotypes were shared. Sampling was restricted to blood, and TCR repertoires in tissue are likely to differ from TCR repertoires in blood. Incomplete sequencing was indicated by rarefaction of sorted-subset datasets, despite the large sequencing depth.

Using the deep immunoSEQ assay, multiplex PCR amplified TCR CDR3 regions from genomic DNA. Extracted genomic DNA from each cell subset was distributed evenly across all wells of several immunoSEQ 96-well plates, and each plate was treated as a replicate. For sorted subsets, approximately 190 ng of genomic DNA, equivalent to around 31,000 T cell genomes, went into each replicate PCR. Purified libraries were measured with a Qubit 3.0 fluorometer, size-checked on a Bioanalyzer 2100, and measured again with the KAPA Library Quantification kit. Every immunoSEQ 96-well plate was sequenced on a separate single-read 150-cycle Illumina NextSeq 550 flow cell. For the original study's pipeline: Because the immunoSEQ output held only junctional sequences and lacked quality scores, the filtering could not match the filtering applied to full-length reads. To assign V/J genes and CDR3, sequences were annotated against IMGT germline references using PyIR, a Python wrapper for IgBLAST v1.9. Reads with weak V/J assignments (E-value above 1e-6), missing CDR3, stop codons, out-of-frame junctions, or ambiguous translated residues were removed. V3J clonotypes were defined as sequences sharing an identical inferred V gene, J gene, and CDR3 amino acid sequence. To compute the percentage overlap between repertoires, the number of shared unique clonotypes was divided by the size of the smaller repertoire. Richness of each repertoire was evaluated using RTK rarefaction, the Chao1 estimator, and Recon v2.1 estimates of unobserved clonotypes. Generation probabilities for all TCRbeta clonotypes obtained by the gDNA method from a handful of donors were computed using OLGA. The immuneACCESS repertoire file appears here via TCRdb, limited to in-frame rearrangements. These files lack a portion of the clones; in checked studies, under half of the deficit traces to unresolved V genes, and the cause of the others is not known. V, J and clone size derive from that table, while D and trimming were established from the DNA sequence. This sample has a few million clones in its table, and approximately 94% of those were observed once. The top ten constitute roughly 0.15% of the sample.

The donors were healthy, HIV-negative adults with no recently reported acute infections or vaccinations. Only Caucasian adults living in Nashville, Tennessee, USA were represented among the donors. CD4+ T cells were enriched through magnetic negative selection, after which naive cells were positively selected on CD45RA and the remaining negative fraction served as the memory subset. Blood was obtained by leukapheresis, after which PBMCs were separated by Ficoll-Histopaque density gradient centrifugation and cryopreserved in liquid nitrogen vapor phase. Analytical flow cytometry was used to check the purity and quantity of every magnetically sorted T cell population. From each sorted fraction, genomic DNA was isolated and quantified by UV absorbance on a Nanodrop 2000c. Relative to germline, V is missing 5 bases and J is missing 5 bases, with 3 bases of the junction outside any gene match. The CDR3, cysteine through phenylalanine, is 13 amino acids long. The sequence is cut down to CDR3 DNA, 39 bases in frame from base 1. For CDR1 and CDR2, the germline V gene lists KGHSH and LQKENI.

Rearrangement joined TRBV18 to TRBJ2-7; TRBD1 lines up with 10 middle nucleotides. Sequenced material: naive CD4+ T cells sorted from blood. This sample's cell subset or site label indicates: CD45RA+ positively selected. This TCR was recovered from a man between 18 and 29 years old in good health. The nucleotides are TGTGCCAGCTCATCGGGACAGGGGAACGAGCAGTACTTC. Its product reads: CASSSGQGNEQYF.